This passage covers 27 T cell receptor delta chains from one sample sequenced in a study of delta chains in infants with herpesvirus infections. TCR cDNA was made from PBMC RNA with gamma- and delta-chain-specific primers. TCRdb called clones anew from the RT-PCR reads with CATT. The data contain about 280 delta-chain clones, 60% to 80% of them singletons. The sequenced sample was peripheral blood, obtained at time point 1 of longitudinal follow-up. The receptors were sampled from a human donor who was a Ugandan infant, either HIV-exposed or HIV-unexposed (not recorded which).

This clone was seen only a few times. It differs at one base from a far larger clone, so likely a read error. CDR3 sequence reads: CALGDIDAYSRTGGYEELIF. Here the CDR3 DNA reads TGTGCTCTTGGGGATATTGATGCCTATAGCCGTACTGGGGGATACGAGGAACTCATCTTT. The chain has TRDV1 and TRDJ1; TRDD3 matches at 13 bases. Germline lookup yields CDR1 TSWWSYY and CDR2 QGS. The CDR3 loop spans 20 amino acids. V was pared by 3 bases and J by 9 bases, with 22 bases of the junction left unmatched.

For this clone: A far larger clone is just one base off, so this is likely a read error. This sample includes further DNA sequences coding for the same CDR3. The genes are TRDV1 and TRDJ1; 12 nucleotides agree with TRDD3. Looked up from germline, CDR1 is TSWWSYY and CDR2 is QGS. The J segment lost 2 bases and the V segment lost 4 bases, leaving 32 bases of the junction unmatched. This CDR3 has 25 residues. CDR3 loop: CALGAAFASILGDTLKESRTDKLIF. The DNA of the CDR3 is TGTGCTCTTGGGGCCGCCTTCGCATCGATACTGGGGGATACTCTGAAGGAGTCTAGGACCGATAAACTCATCTTT.

Regarding this clone: A read error likely explains why the TCRdb protein, taken from a much larger clone, differs from this DNA's translation at residue 13; the protein shown is translated from the DNA. The rearrangement uses TRDV1 and TRDJ1, with 9 bases that match TRDD3. J was trimmed by 0 bases and V by 4 bases; bases with no gene match: 30. Germline CDR1 is TSWWSYY and CDR2 is QGS. The CDR3 runs 24 residues. CDR3 DNA sequence: TGTGCTCTTGGGGGCTGTAGAACCTACGGTCCCCTTTTGGGGATACGCTGGGACACCGATAAACTCATCTTT. Protein sequence: CALGGCRTYGPLLGIRWDTDKLIF.

Of note for this clone: This sequence is one base from a far larger clone and is likely a read error. Other DNA sequences within the sample encode an identical CDR3. J is TRDJ1 and V is TRDV1; D is possibly TRDD3 (6 bases). CDR1 is TSWWSYY, CDR2 QGS, per germline. The CDR3 length is 18 residues. Here the CDR3 DNA reads TGTGCTCTCGGGGATTGCCCATGGCCCACCCTTTCCACCGATAAACTCATCTTT. This codes for CALGDCPWPTLSTDKLIF.

For this clone: With only one base between it and a far larger clone, this is likely a read error. This same CDR3 is encoded by further DNA sequences in the sample. The chain uses TRAV38-2/DV8 and TRDJ1; TRDD3 matches at 8 bases. The V gene end was trimmed by 5 bases and the J gene end by 0 bases; junction bases not matched to a gene: 27. The CDR3 spans 22 residues. Germline values: CDR1 TSESDYY, CDR2 QEAYKQQN. The CDR3 nucleotides are TGTGCTTATAGAAGGCGTCCTAAGGTTTTATCATACTGGGGGGTTAACACCGATAAACTCATCTTT. It codes for CAYRRRPKVLSYWGVNTDKLIF.

Details on this clone: This sequence is one base from a far larger clone and is likely a read error. This same CDR3 is encoded by further DNA sequences in the sample. The V gene is TRAV38-2/DV8, the J gene TRDJ1, with 8 nucleotides matching TRDD3. V was clipped by 5 bases and J by 0 bases; unmatched bases: 27. The germline V gene has CDR1 TSESDYY and CDR2 QEAYKQQN. The CDR3 is made up of 22 amino acids. The CDR3 bases are TGTGCTTATAGAAGGCGTCCCAAGGTTTTATCGTACTGGGGGGTTAACACCGATAAACTCATCTTT. Its protein is CAYRRRPKVLSYWGVNTDKLIF.

On this clone itself: A far larger clone is just one base off, so this is likely a read error. Within the sample, other DNA sequences also encode this same CDR3. The chain carries TRAV38-2/DV8 and TRDJ1; 8 bases align to TRDD3. V lost 5 bases and J lost 0; bases outside the gene matches: 27. Looked up from germline, CDR1 is TSESDYY and CDR2 is QEAYKQQN. CDR3 size: 22 residues. The CDR3 region is CAYRRRPKVLSYWGVNTDKLIF. DNA of the CDR3: TGTGCTTATAGAAGGCGTCCTAAGGTTTTATCGTACTGGGGGGTAAACACCGATAAACTCATCTTT.

About this clone itself: The protein that TCRdb holds for this DNA derives from a much larger clone and differs from the translated DNA at residue 15, which likely indicates a read error; the protein shown here is translated from the DNA. The gene calls are TRDV1 and TRDJ1; D ambiguous. This CDR3 is built from 16 residues. The germline gives CDR1 TSWWSYY, CDR2 QGS. CDR3 sequence: CALGEQYYRDTDKLTF. CDR3 DNA sequence: TGTGCTCTTGGGGAACAGTATTACCGGGACACCGATAAACTCACCTTT.

A remark on this clone: TCRdb attributes to this sequence the protein of a much larger clone, which differs from the DNA translation at residue 11; a read error is likely, and the protein displayed is translated from the DNA. The chain employs TRDV1 and TRDJ1; D not resolved. Germline V lookup: CDR1 TSWWSYY, CDR2 QGS. Trimming took off 1 base at V and 3 bases at J, with 15 bases between the two ends. CDR3 size: 16 residues. CDR3 sequence: CALGEQYYRDPDKLIF. In DNA, the CDR3 is TGTGCTCTTGGGGAACAGTATTACCGGGACCCCGATAAACTCATCTTT.

Comments on this clone: The protein TCRdb gives is from a much larger clone and does not agree with this DNA's translation at residue 14, likely a read error; the protein shown here comes from the DNA. The V call is TRAV38-2/DV8, the J call TRDJ1, with a weak D call TRDD3 (6 bases). The CDR3 covers 22 residues. The V and J ends lost 5 bases and 0 bases respectively, with 35 bases between them. Germline CDR1 TSESDYY, CDR2 QEAYKQQN. This CDR3 reads CAYRRRPKVLSYWEVNTDKLIF. The CDR3 DNA reads as TGTGCTTATAGAAGGCGTCCTAAGGTTTTATCGTACTGGGAGGTTAACACCGATAAACTCATCTTT.

The chain recombines TRDV1 with TRDJ1; the match to TRDD3 covers 9 bases. The CDR3 is made up of 25 amino acids. Germline V gene sequence: CDR1 TSWWSYY, CDR2 QGS. The J segment lost 0 bases and the V segment lost 3 bases, leaving 32 bases of the junction unmatched. CDR3 coding DNA: TGTGCTCTTGGGGATCCCCCCCTCTCCTCGGCACCGGGGGTACTGGGGGACCACTACACCGATAAACTCATCTTT. Its protein is CALGDPPLSSAPGVLGDHYTDKLIF.

About this clone: TCRdb has a much larger clone's protein, which differs at residue 11 from the translation of this DNA, likely because of a read error; what is shown is the protein translated from the DNA. The genes are TRDV1 and TRDJ1; the D is unclear. The CDR3 sequence is 16 residues long. V gave up 1 base and J gave up 3 bases, with 15 bases separating them. Germline CDR1 and CDR2: TSWWSYY and QGS. In DNA form, the CDR3 reads TGTGCTCTTGGGGAACAGTATTACCGGGACGCCGATAAACTCATCTTT. Amino acid sequence: CALGEQYYRDADKLIF.

With regard to this clone: TCRdb assigns this DNA the protein of a much larger clone, which departs from its translation at residue 15; this likely reflects a read error, and the protein shown comes from translating the DNA. The chain links TRAV38-2/DV8 to TRDJ1, with TRDD3 matching 8 bases. Unmatched junction bases numbered 27, after V lost 5 bases and J lost 0 bases. CDR3 length equals 22 residues. The germline CDR1 and CDR2 sequences are TSESDYY and QEAYKQQN. For the CDR3, the DNA is TGTGCTTATAGAAGGCGTCCTAAGGTTTTATCGTACTGGGGGGCTAACACCGATAAACTCATCTTT. Residues: CAYRRRPKVLSYWGANTDKLIF.

This clone has a single count. One base separates it from a far larger clone, so it is likely a read error. Other DNA sequences of this sample code for an identical CDR3. The V call is TRDV1, the J call TRDJ1; 11 bases fit TRDD3. CDR3 length: 24 amino acids. CDR1 TSWWSYY and CDR2 QGS come from the germline V gene. J lost 0 bases, V lost 4 bases, and 28 bases had no gene match. CDR3 coding DNA: TGTGCTCTTGGGGGTTGTAGAACCTACGGTCCCCTTTGGGGGATACGCTGGGACACCGATAAACTCATCTTT. The encoded protein is CALGGCRTYGPLWGIRWDTDKLIF.

This clone was observed a few times. A read error likely explains this, since a far larger clone differs by one base. Other DNA variants within this sample encode the same CDR3. V is TRDV1 and J is TRDJ1, with TRDD3 identical over 11 bases. The CDR3 extends over 24 amino acids. Germline loops: CDR1 TSWWSYY, CDR2 QGS. CDR3 nucleotides: TGTGCTCTCGGGGGCTGTAGAACCTACGGTCCCCTTTGGGGGATACGCTGGGACACCGATAAACTCATCTTT. This gives the protein CALGGCRTYGPLWGIRWDTDKLIF.

Concerning this clone: The translation of this DNA and the TCRdb protein of a much larger clone differ at residue 5, probably owing to a read error; the protein shown here is translated from the DNA. This rearrangement joins TRDV1 to TRDJ1; the match to TRDD3 covers 12 bases. J was trimmed by 0 bases and V by 5 bases; bases with no gene match: 37. The CDR3 consists of 27 residues. Looked up from germline, CDR1 is TSWWSYY and CDR2 is QGS. CDR3 bases: TGTGCTCTTGGGAAACGGGTAAACTGGCGTGGGCCTACCTCTTTCTGGGGGATACGGAAGTACACCGATAAACTCATCTTT. Residues: CALGKRVNWRGPTSFWGIRKYTDKLIF.

Regarding this clone: A far larger clone is just one base off, so this is likely a read error. V gene TRDV1 combines with J gene TRDJ1; 7 bases line up with TRDD3. The CDR3 runs to 25 residues. V gave up 4 bases and J gave up 2 bases; unmatched junction bases: 37. Germline lookup yields CDR1 TSWWSYY and CDR2 QGS. The chain's CDR3 is CALGAAFASILRDTLKESRTDKLIF. Here the CDR3 DNA reads TGTGCTCTTGGGGCCGCCTTCGCTTCGATACTGAGGGATACTCTGAAGGAGTCTAGGACCGATAAACTCATCTTT.

As regards this clone: The protein held in TCRdb is that of a much larger clone and does not match this DNA's translation at residue 10, likely because of a read error; the protein shown is translated from the DNA. The chain employs TRDV1 and TRDJ1; D is ambiguous. This CDR3 is 16 amino acids long. With 1 base removed from V and 1 base from J, the gap between germline ends came to 13 bases. The V gene's germline CDR1 is TSWWSYY and CDR2 QGS. The CDR3 reads CALGEQYYRATDKLIF. CDR3 DNA: TGTGCTCTTGGGGAACAGTATTACCGGGCCACCGATAAACTCATCTTT.

This clone has only a few counts. The protein that TCRdb holds for this DNA derives from a much larger clone and differs from the translated DNA at residue 15, which likely indicates a read error; the protein shown here is translated from the DNA. The chain links TRDV1 to TRDJ1; D gene unclear. With the DNA end fitting TRDJ2 better, the J assignment may be wrong. This CDR3 has 16 amino acids. Germline values: CDR1 TSWWSYY, CDR2 QGS. CDR3: CALGEQYYRDTDKLFF. DNA of the CDR3: TGTGCTCTTGGGGAACAGTATTACCGGGACACCGATAAACTCTTCTTT.

This clone was seen a few times. The chain employs TRDV1 and TRDJ1; D could derive from TRDD2 or TRDD3 (5 bases each). Trimming pared 1 base from V and 0 bases from J, leaving 18 bases between. The CDR3 contains 18 residues. Germline loops: CDR1 TSWWSYY, CDR2 QGS. DNA for the CDR3: TGTGCTCTTGGGGAACCGTTCCTGGAGGGGGTTTACACCGATAAACTCATCTTT. Translation: CALGEPFLEGVYTDKLIF.

Comments on this clone: This likely traces to a read error, being one base from a far larger clone. The gene calls are TRDV1 and TRDJ1; 11 bases are shared with TRDD3. The CDR3 is made up of 24 amino acids. Germline V lookup: CDR1 TSWWSYY, CDR2 QGS. For the CDR3, the DNA is TGTGCTCTTGGGGGCTGTAGAACCTACGGTCCCCTTTGGGGGATACGCTGGGACACCGAAAAACTCATCTTT. It encodes CALGGCRTYGPLWGIRWDTEKLIF.

Worth noting for this clone: The TCRdb record carries a much larger clone's protein, which differs from this DNA's translation at residue 16; a read error is the likely cause, and the protein listed here is the DNA translation. The genes are TRDV1 and TRDJ1; 9 bases are shared with TRDD3. CDR3 length: 27 residues. Trimming at V came to 1 base and at J to 0 bases, leaving 36 bases not matched to a gene. The germline V gene has CDR1 TSWWSYY and CDR2 QGS. The CDR3 loop reads CALGERVNWRGPTSFLGIRKYTDKLIF. The CDR3 coding sequence is TGTGCTCTTGGGGAACGGGTAAACTGGCGTGGGCCTACCTCTTTCTTGGGGATACGGAAGTACACCGATAAACTCATCTTT.

Concerning this clone itself: A far larger clone is one nucleotide away, so this likely arose from a read error. The chain uses TRAV38-2/DV8 and TRDJ1, with 8 bases aligning to TRDD3. The CDR3 runs 22 residues. The germline gives CDR1 TSESDYY, CDR2 QEAYKQQN. The J segment lost 0 bases and the V segment lost 5 bases, leaving 27 bases of the junction unmatched. In nucleotides, the CDR3 is TGTGCTTATAGAAGGCGTCCTAAGGTTTCATCGTACTGGGGGGTTAACACCGATAAACTCATCTTT. Its protein is CAYRRRPKVSSYWGVNTDKLIF.

Of note for this clone: A far larger clone lies a single base away; this is likely a read error. Other DNA sequences in this sample translate to the same CDR3. Here the CDR3 reads CALGEQYYRDTDKLIF. The CDR3 DNA sequence: TGTGCTCTTGGGGAACAGTATTACCGGGACACTGATAAACTCATCTTT. This chain uses TRDV1 with TRDJ1, with D hard to call. The CDR3 sequence is 16 residues long. Per germline, CDR1 TSWWSYY and CDR2 QGS.

This clone was detected a few times. The TCRdb record carries a much larger clone's protein, which differs from this DNA's translation at residue 7; a read error is the likely cause, and the protein listed here is the DNA translation. The CDR3: CAYRRRTKVLSYWGVNTDKLIF. CDR3 sequence (DNA): TGTGCTTATAGAAGGCGTACTAAGGTTTTATCGTACTGGGGGGTTAACACCGATAAACTCATCTTT. The chain couples TRAV38-2/DV8 to TRDJ1; 8 nucleotides line up with TRDD3. Losses at the gene ends were 5 bases for V and 0 bases for J; bases not matched to a gene: 27. The germline CDR1 and CDR2 sequences are TSESDYY and QEAYKQQN. The CDR3 has 22 amino acids.

Comment on this clone: A far larger clone is one nucleotide away, so this likely arose from a read error. Other DNA sequences within the sample encode an identical CDR3. This chain connects TRDV1 to TRDJ1; D is perhaps TRDD3 (5 bases). There are 16 residues in the CDR3. Germline assignment: CDR1 TSWWSYY and CDR2 QGS. The CDR3 reads CALGEQYYRDTDKLIF. CDR3 sequence (DNA): TGTGCCCTTGGGGAACAGTATTACCGGGACACCGATAAACTCATCTTT.

As regards this clone: With only one base between it and a far larger clone, this is likely a read error. The gene calls are TRDV1 and TRDJ1, with D perhaps matching TRDD3 (6 bases). Trimming shortened V by 2 bases and J by 4 bases, and 32 bases separated the two germline ends. The CDR3 consists of 21 residues. Per germline, CDR1 TSWWSYY and CDR2 QGS. CDR3 residues: CALGEVSRWAYGISGGDKLIF. CDR3 in DNA: TGTGCTCTTGGGGAAGTAAGTAGATGGGCCTACGGGATAAGCGGAGGCGATAAACTCATCTTT.